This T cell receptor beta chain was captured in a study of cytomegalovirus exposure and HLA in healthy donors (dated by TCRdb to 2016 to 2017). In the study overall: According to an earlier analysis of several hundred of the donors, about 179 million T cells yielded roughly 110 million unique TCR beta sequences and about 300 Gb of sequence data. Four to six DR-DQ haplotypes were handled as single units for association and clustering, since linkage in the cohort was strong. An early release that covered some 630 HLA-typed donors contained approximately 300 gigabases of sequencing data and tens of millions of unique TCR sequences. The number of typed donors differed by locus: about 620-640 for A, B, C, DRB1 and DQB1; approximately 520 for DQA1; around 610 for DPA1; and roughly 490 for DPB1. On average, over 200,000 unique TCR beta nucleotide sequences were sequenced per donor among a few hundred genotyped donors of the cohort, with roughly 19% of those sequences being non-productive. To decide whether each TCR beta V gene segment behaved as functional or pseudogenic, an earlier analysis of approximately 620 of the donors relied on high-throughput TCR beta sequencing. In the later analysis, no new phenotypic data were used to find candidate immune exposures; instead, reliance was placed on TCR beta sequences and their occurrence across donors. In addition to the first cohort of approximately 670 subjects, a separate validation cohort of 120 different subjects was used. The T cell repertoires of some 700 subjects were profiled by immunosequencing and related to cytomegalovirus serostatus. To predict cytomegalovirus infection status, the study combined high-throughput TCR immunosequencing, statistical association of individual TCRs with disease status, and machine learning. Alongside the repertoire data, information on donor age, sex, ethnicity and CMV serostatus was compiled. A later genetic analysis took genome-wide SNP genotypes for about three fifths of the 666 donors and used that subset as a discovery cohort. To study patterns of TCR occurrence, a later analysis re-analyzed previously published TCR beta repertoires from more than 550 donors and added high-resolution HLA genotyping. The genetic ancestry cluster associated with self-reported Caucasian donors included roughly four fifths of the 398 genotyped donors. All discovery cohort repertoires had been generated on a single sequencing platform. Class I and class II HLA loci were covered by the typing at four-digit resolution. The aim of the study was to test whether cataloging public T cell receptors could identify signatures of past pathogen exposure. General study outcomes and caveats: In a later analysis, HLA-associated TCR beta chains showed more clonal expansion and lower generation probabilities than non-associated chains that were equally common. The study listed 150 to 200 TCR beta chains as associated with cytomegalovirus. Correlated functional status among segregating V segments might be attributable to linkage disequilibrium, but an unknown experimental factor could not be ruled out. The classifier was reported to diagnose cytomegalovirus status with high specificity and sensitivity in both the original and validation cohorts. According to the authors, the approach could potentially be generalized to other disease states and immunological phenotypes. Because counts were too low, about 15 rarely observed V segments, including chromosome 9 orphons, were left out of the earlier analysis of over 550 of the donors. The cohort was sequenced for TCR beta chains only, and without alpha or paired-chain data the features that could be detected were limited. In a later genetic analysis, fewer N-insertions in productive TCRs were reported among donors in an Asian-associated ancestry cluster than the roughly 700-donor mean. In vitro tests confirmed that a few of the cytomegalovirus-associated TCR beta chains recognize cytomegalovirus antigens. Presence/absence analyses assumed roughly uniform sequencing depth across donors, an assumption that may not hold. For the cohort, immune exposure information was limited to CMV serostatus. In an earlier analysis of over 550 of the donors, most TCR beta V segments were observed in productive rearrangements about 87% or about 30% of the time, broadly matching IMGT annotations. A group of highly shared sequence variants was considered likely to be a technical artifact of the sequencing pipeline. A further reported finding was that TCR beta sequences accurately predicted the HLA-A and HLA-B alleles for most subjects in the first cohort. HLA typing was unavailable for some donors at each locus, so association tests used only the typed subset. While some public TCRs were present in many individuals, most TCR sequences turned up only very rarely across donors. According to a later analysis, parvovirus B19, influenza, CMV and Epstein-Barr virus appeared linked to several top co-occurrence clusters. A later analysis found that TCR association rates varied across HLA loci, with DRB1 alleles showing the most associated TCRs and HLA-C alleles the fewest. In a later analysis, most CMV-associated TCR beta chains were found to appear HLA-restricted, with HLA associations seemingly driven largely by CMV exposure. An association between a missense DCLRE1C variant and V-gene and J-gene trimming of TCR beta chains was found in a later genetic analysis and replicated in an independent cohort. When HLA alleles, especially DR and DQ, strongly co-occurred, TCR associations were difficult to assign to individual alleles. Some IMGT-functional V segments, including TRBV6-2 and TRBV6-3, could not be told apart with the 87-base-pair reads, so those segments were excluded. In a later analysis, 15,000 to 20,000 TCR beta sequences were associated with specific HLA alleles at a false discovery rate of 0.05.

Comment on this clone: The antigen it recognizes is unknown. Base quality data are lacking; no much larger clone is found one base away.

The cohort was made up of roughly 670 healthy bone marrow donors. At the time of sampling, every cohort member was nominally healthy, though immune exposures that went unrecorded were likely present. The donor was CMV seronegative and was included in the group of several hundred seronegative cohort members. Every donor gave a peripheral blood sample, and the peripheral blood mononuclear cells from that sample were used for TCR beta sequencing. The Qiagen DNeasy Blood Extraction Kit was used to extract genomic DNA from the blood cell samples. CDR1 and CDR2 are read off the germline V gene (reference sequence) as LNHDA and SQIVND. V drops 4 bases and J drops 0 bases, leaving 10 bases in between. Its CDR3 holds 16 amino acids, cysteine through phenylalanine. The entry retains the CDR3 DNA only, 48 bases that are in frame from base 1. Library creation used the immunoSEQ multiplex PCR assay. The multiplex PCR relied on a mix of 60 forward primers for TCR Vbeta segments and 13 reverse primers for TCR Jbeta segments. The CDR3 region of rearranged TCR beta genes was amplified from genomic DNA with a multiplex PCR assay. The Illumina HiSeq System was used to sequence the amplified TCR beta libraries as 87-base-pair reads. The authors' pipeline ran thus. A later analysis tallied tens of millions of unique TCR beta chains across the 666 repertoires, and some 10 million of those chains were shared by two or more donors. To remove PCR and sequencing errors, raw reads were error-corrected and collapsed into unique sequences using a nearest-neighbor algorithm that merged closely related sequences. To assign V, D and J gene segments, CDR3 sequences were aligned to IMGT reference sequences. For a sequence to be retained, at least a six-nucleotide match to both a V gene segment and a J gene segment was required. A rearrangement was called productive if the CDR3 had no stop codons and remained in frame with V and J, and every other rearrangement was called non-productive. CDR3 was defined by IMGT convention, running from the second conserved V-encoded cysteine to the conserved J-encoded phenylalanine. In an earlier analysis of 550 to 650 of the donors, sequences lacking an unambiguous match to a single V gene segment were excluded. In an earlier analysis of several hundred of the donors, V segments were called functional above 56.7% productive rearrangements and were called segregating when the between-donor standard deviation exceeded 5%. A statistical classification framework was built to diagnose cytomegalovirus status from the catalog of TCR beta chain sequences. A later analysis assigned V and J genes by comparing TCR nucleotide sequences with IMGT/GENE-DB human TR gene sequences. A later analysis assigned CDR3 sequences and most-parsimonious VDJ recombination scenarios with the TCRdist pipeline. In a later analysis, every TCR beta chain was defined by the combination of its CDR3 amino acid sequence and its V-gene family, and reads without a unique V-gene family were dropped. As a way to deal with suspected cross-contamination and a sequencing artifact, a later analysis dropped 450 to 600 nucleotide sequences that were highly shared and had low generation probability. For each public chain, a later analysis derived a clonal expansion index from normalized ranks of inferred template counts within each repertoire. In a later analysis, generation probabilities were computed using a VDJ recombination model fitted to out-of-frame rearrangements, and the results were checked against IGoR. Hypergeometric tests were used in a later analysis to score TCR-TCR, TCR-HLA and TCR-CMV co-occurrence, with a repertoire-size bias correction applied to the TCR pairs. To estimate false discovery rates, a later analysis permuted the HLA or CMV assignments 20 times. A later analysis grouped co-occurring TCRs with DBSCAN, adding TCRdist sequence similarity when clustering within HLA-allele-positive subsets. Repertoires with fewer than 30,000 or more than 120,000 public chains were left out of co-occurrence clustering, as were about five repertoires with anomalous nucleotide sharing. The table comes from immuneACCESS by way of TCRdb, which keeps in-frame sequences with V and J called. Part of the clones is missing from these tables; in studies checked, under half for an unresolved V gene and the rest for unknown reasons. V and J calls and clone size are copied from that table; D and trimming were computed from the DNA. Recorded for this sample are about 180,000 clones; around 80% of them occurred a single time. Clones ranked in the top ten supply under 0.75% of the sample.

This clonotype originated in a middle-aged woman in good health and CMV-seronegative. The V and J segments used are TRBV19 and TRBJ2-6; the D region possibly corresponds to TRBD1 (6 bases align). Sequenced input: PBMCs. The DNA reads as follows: TGTGCCAGTAGTACCGTAGGGGGCTCTGGGGCCAACGTCCTGACTTTC. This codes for CASSTVGGSGANVLTF.